The 24 T cell receptor beta chains reported below all come from one sample, sequenced in a study of control samples from healthy donors and cancer patients. TCRdb keeps only in-frame clones here, not all; method: immunoSEQ multiplex PCR. The data show about 89,000 clones, over 75% seen once. Specimen: blood. These receptors all stem from a woman aged 40 to 50 in good health.

The chain joins TRBV10-3 to TRBJ1-2; TRBD1 matches 7 bases. Germline CDR1 is ENHRY and CDR2 is SYGVKD. The CDR3 totals 17 residues. With V trimmed by 2 bases and J by 4 bases, 13 bases remained unmatched. CDR3 DNA sequence: TGTGCCATCAGTGAGCTCGGGCAGTCAGGGGGAGGCTATGGCTACACCTTC. Its protein product is CAISELGQSGGGYGYTF.

The CDR3 sequence is CASSLRQDYEQYF. DNA for the CDR3: TGTGCCAGCAGCTTACGACAGGACTACGAGCAGTACTTC. The J gene is TRBJ2-7, the V gene TRBV7-2; TRBD1 is a possible D gene (6 bases). V gave up 2 bases and J gave up 3 bases, with 8 bases separating them. In germline, CDR1 is SGHTA, CDR2 FQGNSA. The CDR3 loop spans 13 amino acids. The full variable domain, rest sourced from reference TRBV7-2 and TRBJ2-7, is GAGVSQSPSNKVTEKGKDVELRCDPISGHTALYWYRQSLGQGLEFLIYFQGNSAPDKSGLPSDRFSAERTGGSVSTLTIQRTQQEDSAVYLCASSLRQDYEQYFGPGTRLTVT.

The rearrangement joins TRBV7-8 to TRBJ2-1; D uncertain. CDR1 is SGHVS and CDR2 is FQNEAQ in the germline V gene. This CDR3 comprises 19 residues. Trimming pared 0 bases from V and 7 bases from J, leaving 25 bases between. In nucleotides, the CDR3 is TGTGCCAGCAGCTTAGCGGTTAGCCCACCCGGATTAGATTGGAATGAGCAGTTCTTC. Translation gives CASSLAVSPPGLDWNEQFF.

The sample holds a few counts of this clone. The gene calls are TRBV12-3 or TRBV12-4 and TRBJ2-7; D gene unclear. V lost 4 bases, J lost 2 bases, and 6 bases lay in between. The CDR3 is 12 residues long. The CDR3 sequence: CASSSAPYEQYF. CDR3 in DNA: TGTGCCAGCAGTTCAGCGCCCTACGAGCAGTACTTC.

This clone was picked up one time. The V and J genes are TRBV6-2 or TRBV6-3 and TRBJ1-2; D is uncertain. The CDR3 loop spans 12 amino acids. CDR1 and CDR2 (germline): MNHEY, SVGEGT. Trimming stripped 2 bases from V and 8 bases from J, with 9 bases between. CDR3 sequence (DNA): TGTGCCAGCAGTTACGCACTTCAGGGCTACACCTTC. Translating it yields CASSYALQGYTF.

The chain links TRBV7-9 to TRBJ2-3, with a tentative D call TRBD2 (6 bases). Germline values: CDR1 SEHNR, CDR2 FQNEAQ (reference sequence). Trimming pared 6 bases from V and 2 bases from J, leaving 12 bases between. The CDR3 covers 14 residues. The DNA of the CDR3 is TGTGCCAGCAGTTCCGGGACTTCCACAGATACGCAGTATTTT. This sequence encodes CASSSGTSTDTQYF.

V and J are TRBV5-6 and TRBJ2-5; TRBD2 matches at 9 bases. This CDR3 comprises 15 residues. Germline assignment: CDR1 SGHDT and CDR2 YYEEEE. Unmatched junction bases numbered 4, after V lost 0 bases and J lost 4 bases. The CDR3: CASSLGAGGRETQYF. DNA for the CDR3: TGTGCCAGCAGCTTGGGGGCGGGGGGGCGAGAGACCCAGTACTTC. Drawing the rest from reference TRBV5-6 and TRBJ2-5, the complete variable domain is DAGVTQSPTHLIKTRGQQVTLRCSPKSGHDTVSWYQQALGQGPQFIFQYYEEEERQRGNFPDRFSGHQFPNYSSELNVNALLLGDSALYLCASSLGAGGRETQYFGPGTRLLVL.

The rearrangement links TRBV18 to TRBJ2-7, with 8 bases aligning to TRBD1. CDR1 and CDR2 (germline): KGHSH, LQKENI. This CDR3 contains 15 residues. The J segment lost 2 bases and the V segment lost 4 bases, leaving 7 bases of the junction unmatched. The CDR3 DNA sequence: TGTGCCAGCTCACTCGCCGGGGACAGGACCTACGAGCAGTACTTC. Translated, it gives CASSLAGDRTYEQYF.

V is TRBV16 and J is TRBJ1-5, with 9 positions matching TRBD1. Unmatched junction bases numbered 5, after V lost 4 bases and J lost 1 base. The CDR3 is 16 residues long. CDR1 and CDR2 (germline): KGHSY, FQNENV. The CDR3 region is CASSPLQGASNQPQHF. The CDR3 DNA reads as TGTGCCAGCAGCCCCCTACAGGGGGCGAGCAATCAGCCCCAGCATTTT.

This sequence joins TRBV19 and TRBJ2-3, with D perhaps given as TRBD1 or TRBD2 (5 bases each). Looked up from germline, CDR1 is LNHDA and CDR2 is SQIVND (reference sequence). The CDR3 has 18 residues. V dropped 3 bases and J dropped 5 bases, with 24 bases sitting between them. CDR3 coding DNA: TGTGCCAGTAGTATTCGACCGATAGGGACGGTCAGGGTAGATACGCAGTATTTT. Translation: CASSIRPIGTVRVDTQYF.

This clone is medium-sized within its sample. The CDR3 nucleotides read TGTGCCTGGAAAGGATTATGGACAAAGGCTAACTATGGCTACACCTTC. Protein sequence: CAWKGLWTKANYGYTF. This sequence joins TRBV30 and TRBJ1-2, with a possible D match to TRBD1 (5 bases). Trimming shortened V by 4 bases and J by 0 bases, and 18 bases separated the two germline ends. The CDR3 is 16 amino acids. CDR1 is GTSNPN, CDR2 SVGIG, per germline (reference sequence).

The chain links TRBV9 to TRBJ2-7, with 10 bases that match TRBD1. J gave up 5 bases and V 0 bases, and 11 bases lay outside the gene matches. The CDR3 is 17 residues long. Germline V gene lookup returns CDR1 SGDLS and CDR2 YYNGEE. The CDR3 loop is CASSVGLPGQGRNEQYF. The CDR3, as DNA: TGTGCCAGCAGCGTAGGATTACCGGGACAGGGGAGGAACGAGCAGTACTTC.

The chain combines TRBV4-1 with TRBJ1-4; the D is unclear. The V end lost 3 bases, the J end lost 3 bases, and 17 bases lay between the germline ends. This CDR3 is 17 amino acids long. Per germline, CDR1 MGHRA and CDR2 YSYEKL. CDR3 loop: CASSQFRVGNSNEKLFF. The DNA of the CDR3 is TGCGCCAGCAGCCAGTTCCGGGTAGGCAACTCTAATGAAAAACTGTTTTTT.

J is TRBJ1-1 and V is TRBV18; 7 bases align to TRBD1. CDR1 and CDR2 (germline): KGHSH, LQKENI. Trimming at V came to 5 bases and at J to 3 bases, leaving 6 bases not matched to a gene. This CDR3 contains 14 residues. In DNA, the CDR3 is TGTGCCAGCTCAGCAAACAGGGGAGACACTGAAGCTTTCTTT. It is translated as CASSANRGDTEAFF.

The chain carries TRBV5-8 and TRBJ1-5; unclear D gene. Germline V lookup: CDR1 SGHTS, CDR2 YDEGEE. Trimming took 2 bases from V and 0 from J, leaving 9 bases between them. The CDR3 is 15 amino acids. Here the CDR3 DNA reads TGTGCCAGCAGCTTAGGCCATTTTAGCAATCAGCCCCAGCATTTT. Protein: CASSLGHFSNQPQHF.

The rearrangement uses TRBV4-1 and TRBJ2-2; D is unclear. The CDR3 spans 16 residues. Germline assignment: CDR1 MGHRA and CDR2 YSYEKL. Trimming left V 1 base short and J 4 bases short, with 13 bases between. In DNA, the CDR3 is TGCGCCAGCAGCCAAGTTCGACTGCTGGCCACCGGGGAGCTGTTTTTT. This gives the protein CASSQVRLLATGELFF.

CDR3 DNA sequence: TGTGCCAGCAAACAGGGGGGCACTGAAGCTTTCTTT. Amino acid sequence: CASKQGGTEAFF. This chain links TRBV6-6 with TRBJ1-1; 8 bases match TRBD1. Looked up from germline, CDR1 is MNHNY and CDR2 is SVGAGI (reference sequence). V shed 7 bases, J shed 4 bases, and the junction held 2 bases outside the gene matches. The CDR3 length is 12 residues.

Only one count was recorded for this clone. V is TRBV13 and J is TRBJ2-3, with D maybe TRBD1 (6 bases). Germline assignment: CDR1 PRHDT and CDR2 FYEKMQ (reference sequence). This CDR3 spans 14 amino acids. The V end lost 5 bases, the J end lost 2 bases, and 11 bases lay between the germline ends. CDR3 sequence: CASSGDRYTDTQYF. The CDR3 nucleotides are TGTGCCAGCAGCGGAGACAGGTACACAGATACGCAGTATTTT.

The gene calls are TRBV5-4 and TRBJ1-2, with 10 bases that match TRBD1. Germline V gene sequence: CDR1 SGHNT, CDR2 YYREEE (reference sequence). The CDR3 has 15 amino acids. V lost 4 bases to trimming and J lost 8 bases; unmatched junction nucleotides: 11. The CDR3 DNA reads as TGTGCCAGCAGCCCCGGGACAGGGGAAGTTTACGGCTACACCTTC. It translates to CASSPGTGEVYGYTF. Full variable domain (outside the CDR3, taken from reference TRBV5-4 and TRBJ1-2): ETGVTQSPTHLIKTRGQQVTLRCSSQSGHNTVSWYQQALGQGPQFIFQYYREEENGRGNFPPRFSGLQFPNYSSELNVNALELDDSALYLCASSPGTGEVYGYTFGSGTRLTVV.

The chain combines TRBV30 with TRBJ1-2; D is possibly TRBD1 (5 bases). CDR3 length: 14 residues. Between the trimmed V and J ends, which lost 2 bases and 6 bases, there was a span of 16 bases. Germline-derived CDR1 and CDR2 are GTSNPN and SVGIG (reference sequence). CDR3 residues: CAWSLRRGTDGYTF. CDR3 in DNA: TGTGCCTGGAGTCTACGCCGGGGGACGGATGGCTACACCTTC.

The chain uses TRBV19 and TRBJ2-3; 10 bases fit TRBD1. CDR1 is LNHDA and CDR2 is SQIVND in the germline V gene (reference sequence). Losses at the gene ends were 6 bases for V and 1 base for J; bases not matched to a gene: 4. The CDR3 consists of 15 residues. This CDR3 reads CASRSGTGGTDTQYF. CDR3 in DNA: TGTGCCAGTAGATCCGGGACAGGGGGCACAGATACGCAGTATTTT. The complete variable domain, with remaining parts taken from reference TRBV19 and TRBJ2-3, reads DGGITQSPKYLFRKEGQNVTLSCEQNLNHDAMYWYRQDPGQGLRLIYYSQIVNDFQKGDIAEGYSVSREKKESFPLTVTSAQKNPTAFYLCASRSGTGGTDTQYFGPGTRLTVL.

The chain carries TRBV6-2 or TRBV6-3 and TRBJ1-1; D is undetermined. Trimming removed 3 bases from V and 8 bases from J, with 7 bases in between. The length of the CDR3 is 11 residues. CDR1 and CDR2 (germline): MNHEY, SVGEGT. The DNA of the CDR3 is TGTGCCAGCAGTTATGGTGCCGAAGCTTTCTTT. Its translation: CASSYGAEAFF.

This sequence joins TRBV24-1 and TRBJ1-5; weak D call: TRBD1 (5 bases). CDR1 and CDR2 (germline): KGHDR, SFDVKD. This CDR3 has 14 residues. V was pared by 7 bases and J by 4 bases, with 13 bases between. CDR3 DNA: TGTGCCACCAGCCCCGGGACGGATAATCAGCCCCAGCATTTT. It is translated as CATSPGTDNQPQHF.

V usage is TRBV5-1 and J usage is TRBJ2-3, with a weak D call TRBD1 (6 bases). Germline-derived CDR1 and CDR2 are SGHRS and YFSETQ. The CDR3 consists of 15 residues. With 2 bases removed from V and 4 bases from J, the gap between germline ends came to 14 bases. For the CDR3, the DNA is TGCGCCAGCAGCTTACAGGGAATAACAGCAGATACGCAGTATTTT. As protein: CASSLQGITADTQYF.